This T cell receptor (beta chain) was documented in a study of human CD8 memory T cell subsets. Preparation of the TCR beta libraries relied on UMI-labeled 5' RACE. For each CDR3 protein, TCRdb gives one entry from its re-call of the 5' RACE reads, without DNA. The ten most abundant clones cover 15% of a sample with about 11,000 distinct CDR3 sequences. This TCR came from a human donor in good health. Sequencing was carried out using CD8+ stem-like memory T cells (TSCM and TCM) sorted from PBMCs. The subset is: stem-like memory CD8 T cells (TSTEM), CCR7+ PD-1- TIGIT-.

CDR3 in amino acids: CASTIRGTGIVTGELFF. The V and J genes are TRBV28 and TRBJ2-2; TCRdb's D gene call, TRBD1, goes unchecked for lack of DNA. The CDR3 has 17 amino acids. Per germline, CDR1 MDHEN and CDR2 SYDVKM.